These 21 T cell receptor beta chains came from one sample sequenced in a study of T cell responses to AZD1222 COVID-19 vaccine. The assay was immunoSEQ multiplex PCR, and TCRdb's table has in-frame clones only and misses some. The table records approximately 94,000 clones, just under 90% of them present only once. Sequencing used peripheral blood, obtained on day 0 of AZD1222 vaccination. The receptors here all came from an adult in good health.

The chain has TRBV18 and TRBJ2-7; 8 positions agree with TRBD2. The CDR3 loop spans 16 amino acids. J lost 3 bases, V lost 0 bases, and 7 bases had no gene match. CDR1 and CDR2 from the germline V gene are KGHSH and LQKENI. The CDR3 nucleotides read TGTGCCAGCTCACCACCTCAGTCTAGCGGGTACTACGAGCAGTACTTC. Protein product: CASSPPQSSGYYEQYF.

With regard to this clone: A read error may account for a junction end that differs from germline. The CDR3 protein is CAWSAGGAQNIQYF. Written as DNA, the CDR3 is TGTGCCTGGAGTGCCGGGGGAGCCCAAAACATTCAGTACTTC. The rearrangement joins TRBV30 to TRBJ2-4; D possibly corresponds to TRBD2 (6 bases). The CDR3 has 14 residues. The V gene's germline CDR1 is GTSNPN and CDR2 SVGIG (reference sequence).

The chain employs TRBV7-9 and TRBJ1-3; D gene uncertain. Trimming took 4 bases from V and 1 from J, leaving 8 bases between them. CDR1 and CDR2 from the germline V gene are SEHNR and FQNEAQ (reference sequence). CDR3 length: 14 amino acids. The CDR3 here is CASSYRGSGNTIYF. CDR3 DNA: TGTGCCAGCAGCTACAGAGGATCTGGAAACACCATATATTTT.

V gene TRBV5-1 combines with J gene TRBJ2-3; 11 nucleotides agree with TRBD2. Germline V gene lookup returns CDR1 SGHRS and CDR2 YFSETQ. CDR3 length equals 15 residues. V dropped 5 bases and J dropped 4; count of bases not matched to a gene: 6. CDR3 DNA sequence: TGCGCCAGCAGGCCCCTAGCGGGGGGAGCAGATACGCAGTATTTT. This translates into CASRPLAGGADTQYF.

The V and J genes are TRBV9 and TRBJ2-3, with 8 bases fitting TRBD1. CDR3 length: 16 residues. The germline gives CDR1 SGDLS, CDR2 YYNGEE. The V segment lost 4 bases and the J segment 1 base; nucleotides outside the gene matches: 8. The CDR3 protein is CASSIRDRPRTDTQYF. The CDR3 DNA follows: TGTGCCAGCAGCATCCGGGACAGGCCCCGCACAGATACGCAGTATTTT.

The V gene is TRBV5-1, the J gene TRBJ2-7; 7 nucleotides align to TRBD1. Germline CDR1 is SGHRS and CDR2 is YFSETQ. V shed 0 bases and J 1 base; nucleotides not matched to a gene: 1. The CDR3 runs 14 residues. CDR3 residues: CASSLGGQSYEQYF. The CDR3 DNA reads as TGCGCCAGCAGCTTGGGGGGACAGTCCTACGAGCAGTACTTC. Complete variable domain (other parts from reference TRBV5-1 and TRBJ2-7): KAGVTQTPRYLIKTRGQQVTLSCSPISGHRSVSWYQQTPGQGLQFLFEYFSETQRNKGNFPGRFSGRQFSNSRSEMNVSTLELGDSALYLCASSLGGQSYEQYFGPGTRLTVT.

The chain is built from TRBV4-1 and TRBJ1-2; D is undetermined. There are 14 residues in the CDR3. Germline V gene data show CDR1 as MGHRA and CDR2 as YSYEKL. The V end lost 4 bases, the J end lost 4 bases, and 13 bases lay between the germline ends. The CDR3 region has the DNA TGCGCCAGCAGCCCGGACCCCGCGGCCTATGGCTACACCTTC. Its translation: CASSPDPAAYGYTF.

This clone was seen a single time. The chain carries TRBV4-1 and TRBJ1-1; no firm D call. This CDR3 is 16 amino acids long. The V gene lost 4 bases and the J gene lost 0 bases, with 15 bases spanning the gap. Germline V CDR1 and CDR2: MGHRA, YSYEKL. CDR3 protein: CASSLSTTLVNTEAFF. The CDR3 region has the DNA TGCGCCAGCAGCCTCTCCACCACGCTGGTGAACACTGAAGCTTTCTTT.

The chain links TRBV7-2 to TRBJ2-4, with TRBD1 matching over 11 bases. V shed 5 bases, J shed 9 bases, and the junction held 9 bases outside the gene matches. Germline V CDR1 and CDR2: SGHTA, FQGNSA. The CDR3 is 15 residues long. The CDR3 DNA sequence: TGTGCCAGCAGCCGGGGACAGGGGGGGAGCGGCATTCAGTACTTC. Translation: CASSRGQGGSGIQYF.

The chain uses TRBV20-1 and TRBJ2-2; tentatively, D is TRBD2 (5 bases). The ends were cut back, 3 bases at V and 5 bases at J, with 10 bases in the middle. Germline V gene lookup returns CDR1 DFQATT and CDR2 SNEGSKA (reference sequence). This CDR3 contains 13 residues. CDR3 in amino acids: CSASSVPTGELFF. CDR3 nucleotides: TGCAGTGCTAGTAGCGTCCCGACCGGGGAGCTGTTTTTT.

The J gene is TRBJ1-4, the V gene TRBV28; D may be TRBD1 (5 bases). The CDR3 is 15 residues long. Trimming left V 6 bases short and J 3 bases short, with 14 bases between. The germline V gene encodes CDR1 MDHEN and CDR2 SYDVKM. CDR3 in amino acids: CASRTDRGSNEKLFF. DNA of the CDR3: TGTGCCAGCAGAACTGACCGGGGCTCTAATGAAAAACTGTTTTTT.

V usage is TRBV6-4 and J usage is TRBJ1-4; D remains ambiguous. The CDR3 covers 17 residues. Trimming took off 0 bases at V and 8 bases at J, with 19 bases between the two ends. Germline V gene data show CDR1 as MRHNA and CDR2 as SNTAGT. The CDR3 DNA sequence: TGTGCCAGCAGTGACTCGATTACTGCGAGGTCGTGGGAAAAACTGTTTTTT. This encodes CASSDSITARSWEKLFF.

This clone showed up just once. The rearrangement links TRBV5-6 to TRBJ1-3; TRBD1 matches at 10 bases. V was clipped by 4 bases and J by 2 bases; unmatched bases: 9. The CDR3 contains 17 residues. The germline gives CDR1 SGHDT, CDR2 YYEEEE. CDR3 region: CASSRRTGGNTGNTIYF. The CDR3 nucleotides are TGTGCCAGCAGCCGGCGGACAGGGGGTAATACTGGAAACACCATATATTTT.

V is TRBV10-3 and J is TRBJ2-2, with D tentatively TRBD2 (5 bases). Germline V gene data show CDR1 as ENHRY and CDR2 as SYGVKD. Trimming took off 4 bases at V and 6 bases at J, with 6 bases between the two ends. The CDR3 is made up of 12 amino acids. The CDR3 is CAISAGAGELFF. CDR3 bases: TGTGCCATCAGTGCCGGGGCCGGGGAGCTGTTTTTT.

The CDR3 is CASSLDDVGGYTF. CDR3 DNA sequence: TGTGCCAGCAGCTTAGATGATGTGGGCGGCTACACCTTC. The V and J genes are TRBV11-3 and TRBJ1-2; D unresolved. The CDR3 is made up of 13 amino acids. With 0 bases removed from V and 8 bases from J, the gap between germline ends came to 10 bases. CDR1 is SGHNT, CDR2 YENEEA, per germline.

The chain couples TRBV6-2 or TRBV6-3 to TRBJ2-7; TRBD2 agrees at 13 bases. V lost 4 bases to trimming and J lost 2 bases; unmatched junction nucleotides: 5. This CDR3 is built from 16 residues. CDR1 and CDR2 (germline): MNHEY, SVGEGT. The CDR3 reads CASSWTSGSLPYEQYF. DNA for the CDR3: TGTGCCAGCAGTTGGACTAGCGGGAGCTTGCCCTACGAGCAGTACTTC.

The count of this clone is one. CDR3 loop: CASSFSTGPGNTIYF. Here the CDR3 DNA reads TGTGCCAGCAGCTTTAGCACGGGACCCGGAAACACCATATATTTT. The chain combines TRBV11-2 with TRBJ1-3; the D gene is possibly TRBD1 (5 bases). Trimming stripped 3 bases from V and 4 bases from J, with 13 bases between. CDR3 length: 15 amino acids. Looked up from germline, CDR1 is SGHAT and CDR2 is FQNNGV.

This clone turned up a few times. The chain has TRBV6-2 or TRBV6-3 and TRBJ1-5, with 8 bases identical to TRBD1. Trimming took 4 bases from V and 6 from J; bases not matched to a gene: 8. CDR1 and CDR2 (germline): MNHEY, SVGEGT. CDR3 length equals 15 residues. CDR3 coding DNA: TGTGCCAGCAGTTCCGGACAGGGCATAGGTCAGCCCCAGCATTTT. Translation: CASSSGQGIGQPQHF.

This clone was seen only a few times. The V and J genes are TRBV12-3 or TRBV12-4 and TRBJ1-1, with D unclear. V was clipped by 0 bases and J by 10 bases, with 9 bases between them. The CDR3 runs 12 residues. CDR3 sequence: CASSLALARAFF. In nucleotides, the CDR3 is TGTGCCAGCAGTTTAGCGCTCGCGAGAGCTTTCTTT.

The J gene is TRBJ2-3, the V gene TRBV27; D may be TRBD1 (5 bases). Germline V lookup: CDR1 MNHEY, CDR2 SMNVEV (reference sequence). The CDR3 extends over 12 amino acids. V lost 5 bases and J lost 9, with 12 bases in between. This chain's CDR3 is CASSLGPGTQYF. The DNA of the CDR3 is TGTGCCAGCAGTCTAGGACCAGGGACGCAGTATTTT.

The chain carries TRBV10-1 and TRBJ2-7, with D tentatively TRBD2 (6 bases). This CDR3 comprises 13 residues. With 4 bases removed from V and 9 bases from J, the gap between germline ends came to 16 bases. The V gene's germline CDR1 is WNHNN and CDR2 SYGVQD (reference sequence). The CDR3 sequence is CASSVEVRGWQYF. As DNA, the CDR3 is TGCGCCAGCAGTGTAGAGGTTCGGGGGTGGCAGTACTTC.